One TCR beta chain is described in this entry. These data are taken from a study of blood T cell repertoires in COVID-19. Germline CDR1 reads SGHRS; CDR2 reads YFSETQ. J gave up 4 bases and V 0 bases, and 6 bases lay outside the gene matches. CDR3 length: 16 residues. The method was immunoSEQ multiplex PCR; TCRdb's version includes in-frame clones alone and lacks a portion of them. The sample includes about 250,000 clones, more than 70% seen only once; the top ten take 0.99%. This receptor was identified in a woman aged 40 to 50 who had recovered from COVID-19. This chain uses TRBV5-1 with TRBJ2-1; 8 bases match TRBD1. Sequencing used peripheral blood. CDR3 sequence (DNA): TGCGCCAGCAGCTTGGCCCGAGGACAGGGATACAATGAGCAGTTCTTC. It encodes CASSLARGQGYNEQFF. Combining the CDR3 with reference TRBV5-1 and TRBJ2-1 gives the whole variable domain KAGVTQTPRYLIKTRGQQVTLSCSPISGHRSVSWYQQTPGQGLQFLFEYFSETQRNKGNFPGRFSGRQFSNSRSEMNVSTLELGDSALYLCASSLARGQGYNEQFFGPGTRLTVL.